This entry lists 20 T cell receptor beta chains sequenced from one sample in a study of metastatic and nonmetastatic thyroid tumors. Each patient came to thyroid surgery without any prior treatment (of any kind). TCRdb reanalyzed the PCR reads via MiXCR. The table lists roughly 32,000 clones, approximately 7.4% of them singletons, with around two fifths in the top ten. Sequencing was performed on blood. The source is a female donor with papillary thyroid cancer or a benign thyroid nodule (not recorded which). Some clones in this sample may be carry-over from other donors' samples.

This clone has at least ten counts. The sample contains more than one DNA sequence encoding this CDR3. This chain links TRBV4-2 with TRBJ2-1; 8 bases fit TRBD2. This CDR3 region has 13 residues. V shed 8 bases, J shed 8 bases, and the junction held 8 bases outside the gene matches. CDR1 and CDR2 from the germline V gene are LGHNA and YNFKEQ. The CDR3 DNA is TGTGCCAGCGGTACCCGGGGGGGTGATGAGCAGTTCTTC. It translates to CASGTRGGDEQFF.

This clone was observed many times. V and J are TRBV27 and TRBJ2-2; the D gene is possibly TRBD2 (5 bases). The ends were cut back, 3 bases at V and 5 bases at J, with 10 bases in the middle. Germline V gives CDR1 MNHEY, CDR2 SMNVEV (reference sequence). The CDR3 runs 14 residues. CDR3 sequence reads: CASSLVGATGELFF. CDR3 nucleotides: TGTGCCAGCAGTTTGGTGGGAGCGACCGGGGAGCTGTTTTTT.

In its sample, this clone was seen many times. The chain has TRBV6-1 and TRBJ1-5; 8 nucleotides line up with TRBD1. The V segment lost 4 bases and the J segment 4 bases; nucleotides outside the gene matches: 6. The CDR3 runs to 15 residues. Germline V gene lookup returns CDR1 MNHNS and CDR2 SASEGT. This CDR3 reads CASSAPGQGNQPQHF. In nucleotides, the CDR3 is TGTGCCAGCAGTGCCCCAGGACAGGGAAATCAGCCCCAGCATTTT.

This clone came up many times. The CDR3 nucleotides are TGTGCCAGCACCCCCCGCGCCGGCAGAGGCACAGATACGCAGTATTTT. It codes for CASTPRAGRGTDTQYF. The chain uses TRBV11-1 and TRBJ2-3; D call uncertain. There are 16 residues in the CDR3. With 7 bases removed from V and 1 base from J, the gap between germline ends came to 18 bases. Germline V lookup: CDR1 SGHAT, CDR2 FQDESV (reference sequence). Complete variable domain (other parts from reference TRBV11-1 and TRBJ2-3): EAEVAQSPRYKITEKSQAVAFWCDPISGHATLYWYRQILGQGPELLVQFQDESVVDDSQLPKDRFSAERLKGVDSTLKIQPAELGDSAMYLCASTPRAGRGTDTQYFGPGTRLTVL.

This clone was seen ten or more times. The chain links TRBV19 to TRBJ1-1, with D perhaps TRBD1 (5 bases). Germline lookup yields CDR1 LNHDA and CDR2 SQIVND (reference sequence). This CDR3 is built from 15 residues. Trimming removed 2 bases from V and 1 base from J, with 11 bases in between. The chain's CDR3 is CASSISGGRNTEAFF. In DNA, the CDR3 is TGTGCCAGTAGTATATCCGGGGGGAGGAACACTGAAGCTTTCTTT.

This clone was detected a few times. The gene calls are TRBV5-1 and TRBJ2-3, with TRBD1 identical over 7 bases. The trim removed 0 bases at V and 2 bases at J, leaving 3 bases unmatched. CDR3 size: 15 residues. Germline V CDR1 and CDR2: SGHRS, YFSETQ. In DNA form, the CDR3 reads TGCGCCAGCAGCTTGGTGGGACAGCCCACAGATACGCAGTATTTT. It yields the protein CASSLVGQPTDTQYF.

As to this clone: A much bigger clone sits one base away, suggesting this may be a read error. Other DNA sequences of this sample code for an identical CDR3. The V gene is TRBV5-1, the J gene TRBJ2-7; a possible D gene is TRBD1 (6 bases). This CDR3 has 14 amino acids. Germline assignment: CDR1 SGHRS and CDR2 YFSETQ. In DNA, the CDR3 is TGCGCCAGCAGTTTGGTACCAGGGGCAAGGGAACAGTACTTC. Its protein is CASSLVPGAREQYF. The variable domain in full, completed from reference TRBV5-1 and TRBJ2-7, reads KAGVTQTPRYLIKTRGQQVTLSCSPISGHRSVSWYQQTPGQGLQFLFEYFSETQRNKGNFPGRFSGRQFSNSRSEMNVSTLELGDSALYLCASSLVPGAREQYFGPGTRLTVT.

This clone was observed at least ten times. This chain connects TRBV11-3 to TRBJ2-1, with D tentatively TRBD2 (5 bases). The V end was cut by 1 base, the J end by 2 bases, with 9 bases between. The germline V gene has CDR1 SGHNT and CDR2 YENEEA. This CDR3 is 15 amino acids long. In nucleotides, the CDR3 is TGTGCCAGCAGCTTAGGAGGGAATACCTACAATGAGCAGTTCTTC. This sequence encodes CASSLGGNTYNEQFF.

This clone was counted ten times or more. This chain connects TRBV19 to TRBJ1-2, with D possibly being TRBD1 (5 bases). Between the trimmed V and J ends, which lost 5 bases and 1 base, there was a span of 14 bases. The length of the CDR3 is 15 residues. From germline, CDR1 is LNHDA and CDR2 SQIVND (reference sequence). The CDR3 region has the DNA TGTGCCAGTAGTGTCCAGGGAGAATATAACTATGGCTACACCTTC. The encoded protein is CASSVQGEYNYGYTF.

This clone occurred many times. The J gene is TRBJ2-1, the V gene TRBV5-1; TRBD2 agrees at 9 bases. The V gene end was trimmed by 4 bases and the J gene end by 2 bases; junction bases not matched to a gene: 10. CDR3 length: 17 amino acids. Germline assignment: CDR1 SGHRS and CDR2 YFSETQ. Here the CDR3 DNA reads TGCGCCAGCAGCCTGGGGTCCTTAGCGGGGGCCTACAATGAGCAGTTCTTC. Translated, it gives CASSLGSLAGAYNEQFF.

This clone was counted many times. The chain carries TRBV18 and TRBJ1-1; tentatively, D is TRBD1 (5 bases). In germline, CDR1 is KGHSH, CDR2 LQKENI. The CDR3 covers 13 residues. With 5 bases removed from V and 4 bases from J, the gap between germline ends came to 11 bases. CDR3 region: CASSSGRATEAFF. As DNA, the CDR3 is TGTGCCAGCTCATCGGGACGGGCCACTGAAGCTTTCTTT.

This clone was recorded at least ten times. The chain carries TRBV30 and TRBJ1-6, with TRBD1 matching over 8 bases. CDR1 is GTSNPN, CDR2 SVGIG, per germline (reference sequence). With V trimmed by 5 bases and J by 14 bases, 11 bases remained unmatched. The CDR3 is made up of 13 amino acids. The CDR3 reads CAWGDRRFVTLHF. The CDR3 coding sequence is TGTGCCTGGGGGGACAGGAGGTTTGTGACCCTCCACTTT.

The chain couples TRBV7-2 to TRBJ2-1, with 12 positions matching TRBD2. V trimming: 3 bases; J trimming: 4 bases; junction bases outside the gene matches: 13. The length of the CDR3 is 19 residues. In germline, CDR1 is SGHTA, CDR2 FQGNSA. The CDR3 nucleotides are TGTGCCAGCAGCTTTTCACTAGCGGGGGGACCAAAGGCTTACAATGAGCAGTTCTTC. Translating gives CASSFSLAGGPKAYNEQFF.

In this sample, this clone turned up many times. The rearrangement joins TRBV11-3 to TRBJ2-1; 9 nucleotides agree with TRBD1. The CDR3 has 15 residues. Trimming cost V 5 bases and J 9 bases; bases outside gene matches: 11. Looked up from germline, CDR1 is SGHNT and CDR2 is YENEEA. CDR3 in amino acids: CASSLSTGGMGEQFF. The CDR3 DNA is TGTGCCAGCAGCCTGAGCACAGGGGGCATGGGTGAGCAGTTCTTC. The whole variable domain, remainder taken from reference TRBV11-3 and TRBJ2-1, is EAGVVQSPRYKIIEKKQPVAFWCNPISGHNTLYWYLQNLGQGPELLIRYENEEAVDDSQLPKDRFSAERLKGVDSTLKIQPAELGDSAVYLCASSLSTGGMGEQFFGPGTRLTVL.

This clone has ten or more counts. Written as DNA, the CDR3 is TGTGCCAGCAGTTACGGACTAGCGGGCTCCTACGAGCAGTACTTC. Translating gives CASSYGLAGSYEQYF. The V call is TRBV6-2 or TRBV6-3, the J call TRBJ2-7, with 11 nucleotides matching TRBD2. The V segment lost 2 bases and the J segment 0 bases; nucleotides outside the gene matches: 0. From germline, CDR1 is MNHEY and CDR2 SVGEGT. The CDR3 is 15 residues long.

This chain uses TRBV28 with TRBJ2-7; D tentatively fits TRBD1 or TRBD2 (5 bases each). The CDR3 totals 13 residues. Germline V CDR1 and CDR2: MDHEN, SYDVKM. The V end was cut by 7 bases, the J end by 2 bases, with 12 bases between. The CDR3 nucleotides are TGTGCCAGCATGGGCCTGGGGGCCTACGAGCAGTACTTC. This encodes CASMGLGAYEQYF.

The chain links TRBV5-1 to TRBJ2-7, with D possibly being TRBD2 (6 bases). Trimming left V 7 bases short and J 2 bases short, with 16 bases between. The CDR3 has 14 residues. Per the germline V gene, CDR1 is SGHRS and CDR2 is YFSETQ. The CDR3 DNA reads TGCGCCAGCTCCCCTGGCGGGGCTACCTACGAGCAGTACTTC. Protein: CASSPGGATYEQYF.

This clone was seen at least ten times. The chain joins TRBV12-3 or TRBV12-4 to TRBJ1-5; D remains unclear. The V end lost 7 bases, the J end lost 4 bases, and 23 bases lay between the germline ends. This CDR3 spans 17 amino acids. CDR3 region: CASTTTEGTVINQPQHF. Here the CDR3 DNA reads TGTGCCAGCACTACGACGGAGGGTACAGTCATTAATCAGCCCCAGCATTTT.

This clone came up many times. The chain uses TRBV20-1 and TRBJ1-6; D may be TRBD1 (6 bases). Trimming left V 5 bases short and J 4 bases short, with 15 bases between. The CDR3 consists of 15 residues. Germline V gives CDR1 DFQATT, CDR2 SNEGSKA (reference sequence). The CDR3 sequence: CSAPGKGGYNSPLHF. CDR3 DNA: TGCAGTGCTCCAGGGAAGGGGGGGTATAATTCACCCCTCCACTTT.

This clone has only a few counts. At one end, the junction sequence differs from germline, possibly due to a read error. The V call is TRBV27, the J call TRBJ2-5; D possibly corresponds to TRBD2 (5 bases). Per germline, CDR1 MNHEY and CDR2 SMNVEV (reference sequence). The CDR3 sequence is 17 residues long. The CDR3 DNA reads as TGTGCCAGCAGTCCCGAGGGATGGAATTCGGCTAGGGAGACCAAGTACTTC. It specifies CASSPEGWNSARETKYF.